One sample yielded the 14 T cell receptor beta chains listed below, sequenced in a study of blood T cell repertoires in COVID-19 (dated by TCRdb to the early 2020s). Libraries were made using the immunoSEQ multiplex PCR assay. The clones in this table, taken by TCRdb from immuneACCESS, are in-frame only. Not every clone is retained; where verified, under half of the shortfall comes from an unresolved V gene, and the cause of the rest is unknown. This sample lists around 250,000 clones; 80% to 90% were detected once. The top ten clones comprise roughly 15% of the sample. What was sequenced was PBMCs or T cells enriched from blood (not recorded which). These receptors all stem from a young man who had recovered from COVID-19.

The rearrangement links TRBV27 to TRBJ1-5; D gene unclear. The CDR3 is 14 amino acids. The germline CDR1 and CDR2 sequences are MNHEY and SMNVEV (reference sequence). Trimming stripped 4 bases from V and 3 bases from J, with 10 bases between. For the CDR3, the DNA is TGTGCCAGCAGTTCGATCAGAACCAATCAGCCCCAGCATTTT. It yields the protein CASSSIRTNQPQHF.

The chain carries TRBV5-6 and TRBJ2-7; TRBD1 agrees at 7 bases. The CDR3 is made up of 14 amino acids. Germline V lookup: CDR1 SGHDT, CDR2 YYEEEE. V was clipped by 6 bases and J by 2 bases; unmatched bases: 8. This chain's CDR3 is CASNDRDSPYEQYF. CDR3 nucleotide sequence: TGTGCCAGCAACGACCGGGACAGCCCCTACGAGCAGTACTTC.

This chain uses TRBV5-1 with TRBJ2-3; D is uncertain. The CDR3 spans 16 residues. Trimming left V 2 bases short and J 2 bases short, with 15 bases between. Germline CDR1 SGHRS, CDR2 YFSETQ. CDR3 sequence: CASSFRDSSTTDTQYF. CDR3 in DNA: TGCGCCAGCAGCTTTAGAGACTCCTCTACCACAGATACGCAGTATTTT. Full variable domain (outside the CDR3, taken from reference TRBV5-1 and TRBJ2-3): KAGVTQTPRYLIKTRGQQVTLSCSPISGHRSVSWYQQTPGQGLQFLFEYFSETQRNKGNFPGRFSGRQFSNSRSEMNVSTLELGDSALYLCASSFRDSSTTDTQYFGPGTRLTVL.

In its sample, this clone was seen once. The chain is built from TRBV18 and TRBJ1-5, with D uncertain. There are 14 residues in the CDR3. V lost 3 bases and J 4 bases, leaving 10 bases between the germline ends. CDR1 is KGHSH, CDR2 LQKENI, per germline. In DNA form, the CDR3 reads TGTGCCAGCTCACCGTGGCAGACAAATCAGCCCCAGCATTTT. The encoded protein is CASSPWQTNQPQHF.

This clone was seen just once. The chain couples TRBV15 to TRBJ1-5; no clear D. The CDR3 has 16 residues. Germline-derived CDR1 and CDR2 are LNHNV and YYDKDF (reference sequence). V shed 4 bases and J shed 8 bases, with 21 bases lying between them. The CDR3 here is CATSNPHSPNREPQHF. DNA of the CDR3: TGTGCCACCAGCAACCCCCACTCTCCCAACCGTGAGCCCCAGCATTTT.

Only one count was recorded for this clone. The rearrangement joins TRBV5-6 to TRBJ1-4, with D perhaps matching TRBD1 (5 bases). The CDR3 contains 16 residues. V was trimmed by 1 base and J by 1 base, leaving 11 bases between them. Germline loops: CDR1 SGHDT, CDR2 YYEEEE. For the CDR3, the DNA is TGTGCCAGCAGCTTGATCCAGGGTGGAACTAATGAAAAACTGTTTTTT. Translation: CASSLIQGGTNEKLFF.

The chain links TRBV28 to TRBJ1-5; no definite D call. Trimming stripped 8 bases from V and 4 bases from J, with 12 bases between. The CDR3 covers 13 residues. Germline V CDR1 and CDR2: MDHEN, SYDVKM. The CDR3 nucleotides are TGTGCCAGCCTAGGCCCCCTAAATCAGCCCCAGCATTTT. Translating it yields CASLGPLNQPQHF.

This rearrangement joins TRBV7-6 to TRBJ2-1, with D possibly being TRBD2 (6 bases). CDR3 length equals 14 residues. Looked up from germline, CDR1 is SGHVS and CDR2 is FNYEAQ. Trimming left V 5 bases short and J 2 bases short, with 10 bases between. CDR3: CASSLSGTYNEQFF. As DNA, the CDR3 is TGTGCCAGCAGCCTTAGCGGCACCTACAATGAGCAGTTCTTC. Together with reference TRBV7-6 and TRBJ2-1, the CDR3 gives the full variable domain: GAGVSQSPRYKVTKRGQDVALRCDPISGHVSLYWYRQALGQGPEFLTYFNYEAQQDKSGLPNDRFSAERPEGSISTLTIQRTEQRDSAMYRCASSLSGTYNEQFFGPGTRLTVL.

CDR3 residues: CAISGGTGMLQPQHF. The CDR3 nucleotides read TGTGCCATCAGTGGCGGGACAGGGATGCTTCAGCCCCAGCATTTT. This sequence joins TRBV10-3 and TRBJ1-5; 9 positions agree with TRBD1. The germline CDR1 and CDR2 sequences are ENHRY and SYGVKD. V lost 4 bases, J lost 6 bases, and 7 bases stayed unmatched. The CDR3 spans 15 residues.

With regard to this clone: At the DNA level, this CDR3 is encoded by other sequences in the same sample as well. The chain combines TRBV6-5 with TRBJ1-6; 9 bases map to TRBD1. The CDR3 is made up of 15 amino acids. From germline, CDR1 is MNHEY and CDR2 SVGAGI. Trimming took 0 bases from V and 8 from J; bases not matched to a gene: 2. Written as DNA, the CDR3 is TGTGCCAGCAGTTACTCTCGGACAGGGGATTCACCCCTCCACTTT. It specifies CASSYSRTGDSPLHF.

The gene calls are TRBV7-8 and TRBJ2-2; 8 bases are shared with TRBD1. The V segment lost 5 bases and the J segment 4 bases; nucleotides outside the gene matches: 6. Germline values: CDR1 SGHVS, CDR2 FQNEAQ. There are 15 residues in the CDR3. CDR3 DNA: TGTGCCAGCAGCCGAGGACAGGGTACCACCGGGGAGCTGTTTTTT. This codes for CASSRGQGTTGELFF.

J is TRBJ1-2 and V is TRBV14, with TRBD1 as a possible D gene (5 bases). Trimming took off 0 bases at V and 4 bases at J, with 15 bases between the two ends. The germline gives CDR1 SGHDN, CDR2 FVKESK. CDR3 size: 16 residues. CDR3 nucleotide sequence: TGTGCCAGCAGCCAAGATCCTGTGGGGCTGGGCTATGGCTACACCTTC. This sequence encodes CASSQDPVGLGYGYTF.

The V call is TRBV9, the J call TRBJ2-1; 10 bases fit TRBD2. This CDR3 is built from 16 residues. With V trimmed by 2 bases and J by 7 bases, 9 bases remained unmatched. Germline CDR1 and CDR2: SGDLS and YYNGEE. In DNA, the CDR3 is TGTGCCAGCAGCGTTCGAGCGGGAGGGGTGGAGAATGAGCAGTTCTTC. Translating it yields CASSVRAGGVENEQFF.

The J gene is TRBJ2-7, the V gene TRBV7-5; TRBD2 is taken as the D call from the table, unchecked against the DNA. TRBV7-5 is reported as a pseudogene. The CDR3 is made up of 16 amino acids. This CDR3 is CARSLAGLAGPYEQYF. CDR3 DNA: TGTGCCAGAAGCTTAGCCGGGCTAGCGGGGCCCTACGAGCAGTACTTC.